This T cell receptor (beta chain) was captured in a study of blood T cell repertoires in COVID-19. As for the study in general: Acute and convalescent COVID-19 samples came from the United States, Italy and Spain. PBMCs, B-cell-depleted T cells, or T cells provided the cDNA or gDNA that made up the material.

In the original processing: The authors estimated nucleated cell counts from reference gene primer amplification. Assay used: immunoSEQ multiplex PCR; TCRdb lists only in-frame clones, some missing. V and J calls and clone size are given by that table; D and trimming were obtained from the DNA. The sample lists about 120,000 clones, approximately 82% occurring once. This CDR3 is 14 amino acids long. J gave up 8 bases and V 4 bases, and 5 bases lay outside the gene matches. CDR1 and CDR2 from the germline V gene are SGHTA and FQGNSA. The V gene is TRBV7-2, the J gene TRBJ1-4; 9 bases align to TRBD1. The clonotype comes from a man aged 65 to 85 with active or convalescent COVID-19. Sequencing was carried out using peripheral blood. The CDR3 DNA reads TGTGCCAGCAGCTCACGGACAGGGGAGGAAAAACTGTTTTTT. Protein product: CASSSRTGEEKLFF. The entire variable domain, with the rest obtained from reference TRBV7-2 and TRBJ1-4, is as follows: GAGVSQSPSNKVTEKGKDVELRCDPISGHTALYWYRQSLGQGLEFLIYFQGNSAPDKSGLPSDRFSAERTGGSVSTLTIQRTQQEDSAVYLCASSSRTGEEKLFFGSGTQLSVL.